This TCR beta chain was obtained from a study of T cell changes during pregnancy in multiple sclerosis. The method was immunoSEQ multiplex PCR; TCRdb's version includes in-frame clones alone and lacks a portion of them. Among about 39,000 clones listed, about 88% were seen once. The sequenced sample was CD8+ T cells from peripheral blood mononuclear cells, obtained in the first trimester of pregnancy. The TCR comes from a female donor with multiple sclerosis, enrolled in a pregnancy study.

The CDR3 nucleotides are TGCGCCAGCAGCCAATACGAGGGCACAGCTGGGCAGTACTTC. Its translation is CASSQYEGTAGQYF. The chain couples TRBV4-1 to TRBJ2-7; maybe TRBD2 (5 bases). Germline-derived CDR1 and CDR2 are MGHRA and YSYEKL. CDR3 length: 14 residues. The V end lost 2 bases, the J end lost 9 bases, and 17 bases lay between the germline ends.